This TCR beta chain was captured in a study of PD-L1 blockade in urothelial cancer. The germline V gene has CDR1 SGHNT and CDR2 YYREEE (reference sequence). V shed 4 bases, J shed 2 bases, and the junction held 7 bases outside the gene matches. The CDR3 totals 16 residues. The table came from immunoSEQ multiplex PCR; TCRdb's copy has only in-frame clones and leaves some out. Of about 88,000 clones in the sample, 90% were seen once. The V and J genes are TRBV5-4 and TRBJ2-3, with 10 bases that match TRBD2. The sequence was obtained from a man between 60 and 70 years old with urothelial cancer. Sequenced material: PBMCs, taken around atezolizumab (anti-PD-L1) treatment. The CDR3 region has the DNA TGTGCCAGCAGCCCGGGGACTAGCGCCTCCACAGATACGCAGTATTTT. Amino acid sequence: CASSPGTSASTDTQYF. Together with reference TRBV5-4 and TRBJ2-3, the CDR3 gives the full variable domain: ETGVTQSPTHLIKTRGQQVTLRCSSQSGHNTVSWYQQALGQGPQFIFQYYREEENGRGNFPPRFSGLQFPNYSSELNVNALELDDSALYLCASSPGTSASTDTQYFGPGTRLTVL.